The 7 T cell receptor beta chains in this list originate from one sample, sequenced in a study of shared clonotypes between healthy human individuals. Profiling relied on immunoSEQ multiplex PCR, and the TCRdb table lists in-frame clones only, not all of them. The table shows some 2,000,000 clones, with nearly 97% occurring only once. Input material: naive CD4+ T cells sorted from blood. The subset: CD45RA+ positively selected. These receptors were obtained from a young man in good health.

J is TRBJ1-1 and V is TRBV18; D might be TRBD1 (5 bases). The V gene lost 4 bases and the J gene lost 1 base, with 13 bases spanning the gap. Germline-derived CDR1 and CDR2 are KGHSH and LQKENI. This CDR3 is 15 amino acids long. CDR3 region: CASSHSLTENTEAFF. The CDR3 DNA sequence: TGTGCCAGCTCACATTCTCTGACAGAGAACACTGAAGCTTTCTTT.

The chain carries TRBV19 and TRBJ2-5; D is perhaps TRBD1 or TRBD2 (5 bases each). This CDR3 spans 15 amino acids. CDR1 and CDR2 from the germline V gene are LNHDA and SQIVND (reference sequence). V lost 4 bases and J 3 bases, leaving 15 bases between the germline ends. CDR3 amino acids: CASSTGRTREETQYF. CDR3 nucleotide sequence: TGTGCCAGTAGTACGGGGCGGACGCGGGAAGAGACCCAGTACTTC.

The rearrangement links TRBV6-6 to TRBJ2-6; D remains ambiguous. V was clipped by 5 bases and J by 6 bases, with 11 bases between them. The CDR3 has 14 amino acids. In germline, CDR1 is MNHNY, CDR2 SVGAGI (reference sequence). The CDR3 nucleotides read TGTGCCAGCAGTCGCGCCGGGTTGGCCAACGTCCTGACTTTC. It translates to CASSRAGLANVLTF.

V is TRBV9 and J is TRBJ1-6; 8 bases map to TRBD1. This CDR3 comprises 18 residues. Germline loops: CDR1 SGDLS, CDR2 YYNGEE. With 4 bases clipped from V and 5 bases from J, the junction kept 14 bases outside the gene matches. The CDR3 region is CASSHGQGSSRDNSPLHF. The CDR3 DNA follows: TGTGCCAGCAGCCATGGACAGGGCTCCTCAAGAGATAATTCACCCCTCCACTTT.

The V gene is TRBV6-1, the J gene TRBJ1-2, with D unclear. Germline assignment: CDR1 MNHNS and CDR2 SASEGT. This CDR3 comprises 12 residues. V lost 4 bases to trimming and J lost 5 bases, with 8 bases between them. CDR3: CASSVTAYGYTF. The CDR3 bases are TGTGCCAGCAGTGTAACAGCTTATGGCTACACCTTC.

This clone was found once. In the same sample, other DNA sequences code for this CDR3. The genes are TRBV7-2 and TRBJ2-1; D is ambiguous. V lost 0 bases to trimming and J lost 4 bases, with 4 bases between them. CDR3 size: 13 residues. From germline, CDR1 is SGHTA and CDR2 FQGNSA. The CDR3 bases are TGTGCCAGCAGCTTAGCCCAATACAATGAGCAGTTCTTC. Translation: CASSLAQYNEQFF. The full variable domain, with the rest looked up from reference TRBV7-2 and TRBJ2-1, is GAGVSQSPSNKVTEKGKDVELRCDPISGHTALYWYRQSLGQGLEFLIYFQGNSAPDKSGLPSDRFSAERTGGSVSTLTIQRTQQEDSAVYLCASSLAQYNEQFFGPGTRLTVL.

This sequence joins TRBV7-2 and TRBJ1-6; 7 bases line up with TRBD1. There are 15 residues in the CDR3. Per the germline V gene, CDR1 is SGHTA and CDR2 is FQGNSA. V was pared by 5 bases and J by 5 bases, with 6 bases of the junction left unmatched. Here the CDR3 reads CASSKQGGNNSPLHF. CDR3 nucleotide sequence: TGTGCCAGCAGCAAGCAGGGGGGGAATAATTCACCCCTCCACTTT.